This T cell receptor (beta chain) stems from a study of naive and memory T cell subsets. Amplification of ligated cDNA took four PCR rounds with SP2 and nested alpha and beta constant primers. TCRdb re-called the 5' RACE reads through MiXCR, storing one row per CDR3 protein. The repertoire holds about 60,000 distinct CDR3 sequences, with more than 6% as singletons. The CDR3 spans 15 residues. CDR1 is LNHDA and CDR2 is SQIVND in the germline V gene (reference sequence). The V and J ends lost 3 bases and 1 base, in that order; junction bases with no gene match: 5. An oligonucleotide containing a UMI was ligated to the 3' end of TCR cDNA.

This chain links TRBV19 with TRBJ2-5, with 7 nucleotides matching TRBD2. This TCR was recovered from a female donor in good health. This CDR3 reads CASSMLAEIQETQYF. The CDR3 coding sequence is TGTGCCAGTAGTATGCTAGCGGAGATCCAAGAGACCCAGTACTTC. Full variable domain (outside the CDR3, taken from reference TRBV19 and TRBJ2-5): DGGITQSPKYLFRKEGQNVTLSCEQNLNHDAMYWYRQDPGQGLRLIYYSQIVNDFQKGDIAEGYSVSREKKESFPLTVTSAQKNPTAFYLCASSMLAEIQETQYFGPGTRLLVL.